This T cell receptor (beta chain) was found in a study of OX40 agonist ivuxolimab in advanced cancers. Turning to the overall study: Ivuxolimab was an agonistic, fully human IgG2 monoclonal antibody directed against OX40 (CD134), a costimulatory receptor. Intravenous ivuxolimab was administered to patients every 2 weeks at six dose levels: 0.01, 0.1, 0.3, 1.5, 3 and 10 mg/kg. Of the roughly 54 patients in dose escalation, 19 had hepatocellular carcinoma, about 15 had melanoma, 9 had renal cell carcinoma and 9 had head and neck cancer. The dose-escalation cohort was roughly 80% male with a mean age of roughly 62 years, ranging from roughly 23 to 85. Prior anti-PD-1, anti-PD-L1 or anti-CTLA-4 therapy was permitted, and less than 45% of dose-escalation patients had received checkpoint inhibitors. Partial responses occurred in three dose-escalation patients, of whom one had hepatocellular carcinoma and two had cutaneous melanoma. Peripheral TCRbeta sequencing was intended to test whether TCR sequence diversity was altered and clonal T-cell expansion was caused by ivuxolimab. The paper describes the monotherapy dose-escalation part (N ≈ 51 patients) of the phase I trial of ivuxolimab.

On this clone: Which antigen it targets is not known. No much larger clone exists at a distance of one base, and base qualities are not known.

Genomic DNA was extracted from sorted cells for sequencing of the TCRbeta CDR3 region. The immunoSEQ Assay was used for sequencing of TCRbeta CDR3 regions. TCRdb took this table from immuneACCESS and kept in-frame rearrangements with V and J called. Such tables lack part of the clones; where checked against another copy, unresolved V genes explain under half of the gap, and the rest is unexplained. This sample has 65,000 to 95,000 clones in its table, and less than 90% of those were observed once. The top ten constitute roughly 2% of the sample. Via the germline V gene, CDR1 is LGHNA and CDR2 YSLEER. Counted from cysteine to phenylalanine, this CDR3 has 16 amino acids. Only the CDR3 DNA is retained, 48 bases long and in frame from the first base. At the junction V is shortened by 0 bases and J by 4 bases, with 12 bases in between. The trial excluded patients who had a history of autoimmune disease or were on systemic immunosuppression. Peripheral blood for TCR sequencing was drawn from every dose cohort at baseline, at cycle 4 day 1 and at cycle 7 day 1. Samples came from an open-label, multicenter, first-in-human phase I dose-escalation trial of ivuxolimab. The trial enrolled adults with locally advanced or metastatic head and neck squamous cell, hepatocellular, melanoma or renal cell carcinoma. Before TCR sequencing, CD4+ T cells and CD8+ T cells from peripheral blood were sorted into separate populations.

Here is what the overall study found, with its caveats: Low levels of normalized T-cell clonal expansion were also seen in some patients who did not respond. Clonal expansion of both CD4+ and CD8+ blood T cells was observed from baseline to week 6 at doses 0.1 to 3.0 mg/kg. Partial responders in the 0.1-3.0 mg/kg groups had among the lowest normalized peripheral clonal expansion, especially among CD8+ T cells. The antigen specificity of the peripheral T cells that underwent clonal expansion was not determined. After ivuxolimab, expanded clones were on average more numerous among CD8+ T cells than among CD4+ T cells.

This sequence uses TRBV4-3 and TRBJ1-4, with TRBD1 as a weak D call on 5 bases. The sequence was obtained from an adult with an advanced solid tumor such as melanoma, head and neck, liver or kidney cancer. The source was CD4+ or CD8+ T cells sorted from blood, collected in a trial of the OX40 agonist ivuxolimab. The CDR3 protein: CASSQDLAQDNEKLFF. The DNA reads TGCGCCAGCAGCCAAGACCTAGCACAGGATAATGAAAAACTGTTTTTT.